This T cell receptor beta chain came from a study of CD8 T cells in ankylosing spondylitis. This clonotype was detected only a few times. Its antigen remains unknown. Findings and caveats of the study: Previously reported in reactive arthritis synovial fluid and blood were some of the motif variants. Reportedly, disease-linked clones are significantly enriched in ankylosing spondylitis patients' matched synovial fluid. Blood from ankylosing spondylitis patients appeared to carry a characteristic roughly 8-variant TCR beta motif.

Preparation of TCR beta libraries was done by quantitative 5'-RACE with molecular barcodes. TCRdb re-called the 5' RACE reads with MiXCR, one entry per CDR3 protein. Among roughly 670,000 distinct CDR3 sequences, about 20% were seen once, and the ten largest hold around a fifth. With 3 bases removed from V and 8 bases from J, the gap between germline ends came to 10 bases. CDR1 and CDR2 from the germline V gene are MNHEY and SVGAGI. This CDR3 is built from 13 residues. The origin of this receptor is a male donor with ankylosing spondylitis. The chain couples TRBV6-5 to TRBJ1-4, with D perhaps TRBD1 (6 bases). Sequencing was carried out using blood, either unsorted or a sorted T cell fraction (not recorded which). CDR3 sequence reads: CASSYNTGEKLFF. CDR3 DNA sequence: TGTGCCAGCAGTTATAATACAGGGGAAAAACTGTTTTTT.